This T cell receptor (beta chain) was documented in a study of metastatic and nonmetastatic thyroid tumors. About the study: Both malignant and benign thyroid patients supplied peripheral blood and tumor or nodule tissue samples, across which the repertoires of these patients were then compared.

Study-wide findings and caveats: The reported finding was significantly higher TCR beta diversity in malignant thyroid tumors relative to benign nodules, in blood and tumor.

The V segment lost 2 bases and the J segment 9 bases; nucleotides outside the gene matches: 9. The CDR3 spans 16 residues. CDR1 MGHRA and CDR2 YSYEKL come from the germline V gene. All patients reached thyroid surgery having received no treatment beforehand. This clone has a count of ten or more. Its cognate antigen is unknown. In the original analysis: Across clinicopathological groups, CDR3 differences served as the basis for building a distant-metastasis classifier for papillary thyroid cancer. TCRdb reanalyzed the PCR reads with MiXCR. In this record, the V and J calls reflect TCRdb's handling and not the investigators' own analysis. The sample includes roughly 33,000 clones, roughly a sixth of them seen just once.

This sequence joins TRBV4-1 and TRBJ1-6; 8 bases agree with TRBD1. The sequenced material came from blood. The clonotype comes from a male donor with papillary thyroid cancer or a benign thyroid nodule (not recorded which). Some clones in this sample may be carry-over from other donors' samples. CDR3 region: CASSQYGTGESSPLHF. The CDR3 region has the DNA TGCGCCAGCAGCCAATACGGGACAGGCGAGAGTTCACCCCTCCACTTT.